This entry concerns a single TCR beta chain. The sample belongs to a study of blood T cell repertoires in COVID-19. Study in general: The origin of the acute and convalescent COVID-19 samples was the United States, Italy and Spain. PBMCs, B-cell-depleted T cells, or T cells provided the cDNA or gDNA that made up the material.

Germline V lookup: CDR1 LGHNA, CDR2 YNFKEQ. V lost 1 base to trimming and J lost 11 bases, with 17 bases between them. This CDR3 is 14 amino acids long. Per the authors' pipeline: Researchers report that nucleated cell counts were estimated from reference gene primer amplification. Data came from immunoSEQ multiplex PCR; TCRdb stores just in-frame clones and leaves some out. Clone size and the V and J calls come from that table; the DNA yielded D and trimming. The table includes 110,000 or so clones, roughly 88% detected once. This rearrangement joins TRBV4-2 to TRBJ1-2; D gene unclear. The source is a human donor in a cohort sampled during active COVID-19. Sequenced material: peripheral blood. The CDR3 region has the DNA TGTGCCAGCAGCCAAGGGGCGGGTCGGCTGATATACACCTTC. Translated: CASSQGAGRLIYTF.